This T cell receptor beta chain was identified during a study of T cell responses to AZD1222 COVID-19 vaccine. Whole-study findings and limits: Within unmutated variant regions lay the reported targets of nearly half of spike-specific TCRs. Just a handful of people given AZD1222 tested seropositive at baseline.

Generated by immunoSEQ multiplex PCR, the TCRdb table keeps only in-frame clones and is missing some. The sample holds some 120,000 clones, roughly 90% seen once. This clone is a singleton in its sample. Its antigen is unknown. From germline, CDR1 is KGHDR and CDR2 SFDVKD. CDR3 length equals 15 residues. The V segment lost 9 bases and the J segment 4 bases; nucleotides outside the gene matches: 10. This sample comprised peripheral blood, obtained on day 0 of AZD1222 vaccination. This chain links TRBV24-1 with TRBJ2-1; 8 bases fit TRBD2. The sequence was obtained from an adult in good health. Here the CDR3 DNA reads TGTGCCACCGGCCAGCGGGAGCACTATTACAATGAGCAGTTCTTC. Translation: CATGQREHYYNEQFF.